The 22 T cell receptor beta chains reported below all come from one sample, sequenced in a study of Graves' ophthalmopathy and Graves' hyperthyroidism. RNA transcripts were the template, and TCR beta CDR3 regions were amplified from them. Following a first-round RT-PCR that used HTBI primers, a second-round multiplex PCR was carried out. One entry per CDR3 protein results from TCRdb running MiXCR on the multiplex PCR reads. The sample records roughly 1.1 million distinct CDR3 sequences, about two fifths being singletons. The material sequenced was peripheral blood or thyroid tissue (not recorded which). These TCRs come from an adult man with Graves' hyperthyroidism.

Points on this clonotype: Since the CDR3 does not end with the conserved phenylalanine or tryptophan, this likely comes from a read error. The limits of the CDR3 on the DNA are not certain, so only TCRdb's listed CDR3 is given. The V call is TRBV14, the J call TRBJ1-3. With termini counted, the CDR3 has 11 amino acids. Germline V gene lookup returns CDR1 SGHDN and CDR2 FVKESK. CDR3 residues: CASSQDGLADT.

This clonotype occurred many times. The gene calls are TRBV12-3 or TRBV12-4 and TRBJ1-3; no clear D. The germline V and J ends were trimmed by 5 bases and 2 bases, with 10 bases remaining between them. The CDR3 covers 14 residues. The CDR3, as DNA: TGTGCCAGCAGTATCCGGACTGCTGGAAACACCATATATTTT. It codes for CASSIRTAGNTIYF.

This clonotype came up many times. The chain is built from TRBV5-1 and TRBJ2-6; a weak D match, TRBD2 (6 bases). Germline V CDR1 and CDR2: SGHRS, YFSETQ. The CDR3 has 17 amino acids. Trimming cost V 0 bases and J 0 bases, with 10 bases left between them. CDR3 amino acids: CASSLAQGLSGANVLTF. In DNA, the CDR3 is TGCGCCAGCAGCTTGGCTCAGGGACTCTCTGGGGCCAACGTCCTGACTTTC.

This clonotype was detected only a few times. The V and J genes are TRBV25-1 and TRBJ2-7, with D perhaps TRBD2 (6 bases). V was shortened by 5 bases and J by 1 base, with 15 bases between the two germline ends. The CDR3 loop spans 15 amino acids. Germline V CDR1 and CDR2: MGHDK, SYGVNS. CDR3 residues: CASSYSGTESYEQYF. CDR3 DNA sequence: TGTGCCAGCAGTTACTCCGGGACTGAGTCCTACGAGCAGTACTTC.

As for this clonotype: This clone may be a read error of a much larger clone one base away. The CDR3 here is CASSAPPLGTEASF. The CDR3 DNA is TGTGCCAGCAGCGCCCCGCCCCTTGGGACTGAAGCTTCCTTT. The J gene is TRBJ1-1, the V gene TRBV11-2, with D perhaps TRBD1 (5 bases). Germline loops: CDR1 SGHAT, CDR2 FQNNGV. The CDR3 is made up of 14 amino acids.

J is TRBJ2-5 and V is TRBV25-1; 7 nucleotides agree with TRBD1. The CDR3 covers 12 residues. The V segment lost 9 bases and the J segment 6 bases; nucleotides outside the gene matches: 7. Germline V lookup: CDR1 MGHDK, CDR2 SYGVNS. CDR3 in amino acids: CASLSGGKTQYF. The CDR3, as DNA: TGTGCCAGTTTATCAGGGGGAAAGACCCAGTACTTC.

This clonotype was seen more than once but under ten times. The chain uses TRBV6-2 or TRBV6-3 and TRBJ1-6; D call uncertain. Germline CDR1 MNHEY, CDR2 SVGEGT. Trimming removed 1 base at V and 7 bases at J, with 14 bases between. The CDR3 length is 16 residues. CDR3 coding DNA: TGTGCCAGCAGTTACTATATGACGCTTTGGAATTCACCCCTCCACTTT. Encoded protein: CASSYYMTLWNSPLHF.

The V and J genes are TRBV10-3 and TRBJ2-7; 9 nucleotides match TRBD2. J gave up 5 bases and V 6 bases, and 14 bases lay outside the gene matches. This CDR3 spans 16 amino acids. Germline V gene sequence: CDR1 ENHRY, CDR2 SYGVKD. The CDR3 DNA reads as TGTGCCATCAGCGACTCAGGTAGCGGGAGAATGAACGAGCAGTACTTC. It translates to CAISDSGSGRMNEQYF.

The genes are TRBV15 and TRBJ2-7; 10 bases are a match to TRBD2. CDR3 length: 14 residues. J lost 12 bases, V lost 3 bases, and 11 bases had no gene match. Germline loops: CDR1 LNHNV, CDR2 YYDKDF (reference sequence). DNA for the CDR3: TGTGCCACCAGCAGCCCCGGGCTAGCGGGAGTTTGGTACTTC. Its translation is CATSSPGLAGVWYF.

Here the CDR3 reads CASSGGWATEAFF. In nucleotides, the CDR3 is TGTGCCAGCAGTGGCGGGTGGGCCACTGAAGCTTTCTTT. The chain has TRBV2 and TRBJ1-1; D remains unclear. V lost 4 bases and J lost 4, with 10 bases in between. Germline V gives CDR1 SNHLY, CDR2 FYNNEI. This CDR3 spans 13 amino acids.

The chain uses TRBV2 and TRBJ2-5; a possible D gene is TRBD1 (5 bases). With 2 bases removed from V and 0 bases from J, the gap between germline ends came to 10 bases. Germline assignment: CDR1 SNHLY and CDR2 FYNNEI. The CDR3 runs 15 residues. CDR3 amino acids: CASSELGVNQETQYF. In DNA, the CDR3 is TGTGCCAGCAGTGAACTAGGGGTAAACCAAGAGACCCAGTACTTC.

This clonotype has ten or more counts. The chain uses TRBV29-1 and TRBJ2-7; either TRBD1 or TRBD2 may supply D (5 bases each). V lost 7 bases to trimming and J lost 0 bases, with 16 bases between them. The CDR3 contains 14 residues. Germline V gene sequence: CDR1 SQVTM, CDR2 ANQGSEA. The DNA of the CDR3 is TGCAGCGCTTTATCCGGGACCACCTCCTACGAGCAGTACTTC. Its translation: CSALSGTTSYEQYF.

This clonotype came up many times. The CDR3 DNA reads TGTGCCAGCAGCTTGGCCCTCGAGCAGGACTACGAGCAGTACTTC. It codes for CASSLALEQDYEQYF. This chain uses TRBV7-2 with TRBJ2-7; D remains unclear. This CDR3 region has 15 residues. The germline CDR1 and CDR2 sequences are SGHTA and FQGNSA. The V gene lost 3 bases and the J gene lost 3 bases, with 15 bases spanning the gap.

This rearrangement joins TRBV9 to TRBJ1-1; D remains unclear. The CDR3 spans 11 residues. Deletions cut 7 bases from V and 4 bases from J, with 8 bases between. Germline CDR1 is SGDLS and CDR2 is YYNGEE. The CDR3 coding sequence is TGTGCCAGCTTTGGGAGCACTGAAGCTTTCTTT. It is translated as CASFGSTEAFF.

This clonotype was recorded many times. The CDR3 sequence: CASSQASGGETQYF. DNA of the CDR3: TGCGCCAGCAGCCAGGCTAGTGGCGGCGAGACCCAGTACTTC. J is TRBJ2-5 and V is TRBV4-1; D is uncertain. The V and J ends lost 3 bases and 5 bases respectively, with 13 bases between them. CDR1 is MGHRA, CDR2 YSYEKL, per germline. The CDR3 has 14 residues.

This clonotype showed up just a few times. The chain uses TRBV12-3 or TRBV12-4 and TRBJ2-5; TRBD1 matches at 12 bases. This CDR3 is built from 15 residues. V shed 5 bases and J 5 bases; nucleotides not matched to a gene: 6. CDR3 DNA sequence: TGTGCCAGCAGTGCGGGGGACAGGGGGCGGGAGACCCAGTACTTC. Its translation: CASSAGDRGRETQYF.

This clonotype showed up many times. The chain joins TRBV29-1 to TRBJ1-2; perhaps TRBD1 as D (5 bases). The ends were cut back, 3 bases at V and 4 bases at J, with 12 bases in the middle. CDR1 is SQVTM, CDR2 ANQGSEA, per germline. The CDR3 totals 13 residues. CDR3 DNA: TGCAGCGTTGAGGTTCAGGGACTCTATGGCTACACCTTC. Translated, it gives CSVEVQGLYGYTF.

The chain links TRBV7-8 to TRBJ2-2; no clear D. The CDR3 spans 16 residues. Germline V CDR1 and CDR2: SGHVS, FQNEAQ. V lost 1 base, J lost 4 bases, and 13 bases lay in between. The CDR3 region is CASSLEGQRVTGELFF. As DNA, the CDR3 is TGTGCCAGCAGCTTAGAAGGGCAGCGAGTCACCGGGGAGCTGTTTTTT.

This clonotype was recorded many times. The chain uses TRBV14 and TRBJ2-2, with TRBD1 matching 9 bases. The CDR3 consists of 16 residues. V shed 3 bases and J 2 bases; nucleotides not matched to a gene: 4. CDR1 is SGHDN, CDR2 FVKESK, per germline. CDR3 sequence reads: CASSHRDRVNTGELFF. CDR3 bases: TGTGCCAGCAGCCACCGGGACAGGGTAAACACCGGGGAGCTGTTTTTT.

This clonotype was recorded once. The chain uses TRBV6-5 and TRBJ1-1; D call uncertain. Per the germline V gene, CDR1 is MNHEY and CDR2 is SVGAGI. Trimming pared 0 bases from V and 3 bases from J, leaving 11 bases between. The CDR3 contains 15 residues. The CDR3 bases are TGTGCCAGCAGTTACTCGTTAAAATGGGACACTGAAGCTTTCTTT. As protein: CASSYSLKWDTEAFF.

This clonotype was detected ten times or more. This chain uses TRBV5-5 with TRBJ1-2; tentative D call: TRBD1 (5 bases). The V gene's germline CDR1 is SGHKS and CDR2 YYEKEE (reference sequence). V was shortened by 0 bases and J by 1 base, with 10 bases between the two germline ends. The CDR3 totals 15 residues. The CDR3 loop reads CASSLGGALNYGYTF. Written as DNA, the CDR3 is TGTGCCAGCAGCTTGGGAGGGGCGCTTAACTATGGCTACACCTTC.

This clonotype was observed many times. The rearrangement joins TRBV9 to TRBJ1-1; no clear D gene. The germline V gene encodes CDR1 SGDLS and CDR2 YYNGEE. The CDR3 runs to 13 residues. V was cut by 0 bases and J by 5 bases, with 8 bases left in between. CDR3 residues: CASSVAGDTEAFF. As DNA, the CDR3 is TGTGCCAGCAGCGTAGCTGGGGATACTGAAGCTTTCTTT.